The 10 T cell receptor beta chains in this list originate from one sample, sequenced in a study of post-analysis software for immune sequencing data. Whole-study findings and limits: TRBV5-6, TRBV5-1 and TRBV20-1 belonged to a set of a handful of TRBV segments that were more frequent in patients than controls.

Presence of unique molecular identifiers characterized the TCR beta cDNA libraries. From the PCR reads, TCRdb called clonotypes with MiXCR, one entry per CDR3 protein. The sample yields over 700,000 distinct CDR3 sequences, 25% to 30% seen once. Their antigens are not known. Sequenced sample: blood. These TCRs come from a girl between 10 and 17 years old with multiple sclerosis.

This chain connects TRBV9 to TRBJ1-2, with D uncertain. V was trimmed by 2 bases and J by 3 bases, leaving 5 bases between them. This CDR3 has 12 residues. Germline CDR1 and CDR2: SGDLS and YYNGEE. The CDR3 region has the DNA TGTGCCAGCAGCGTCGACTACTATGGCTACACCTTC. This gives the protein CASSVDYYGYTF.

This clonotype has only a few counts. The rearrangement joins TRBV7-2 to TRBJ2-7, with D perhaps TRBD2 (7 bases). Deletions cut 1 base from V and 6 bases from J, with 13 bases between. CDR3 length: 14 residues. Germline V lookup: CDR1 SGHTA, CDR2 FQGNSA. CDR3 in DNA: TGTGCCAGCAGCTTAGGGGGGGGGGGCGGCGAGCAGTACTTC. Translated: CASSLGGGGGEQYF.

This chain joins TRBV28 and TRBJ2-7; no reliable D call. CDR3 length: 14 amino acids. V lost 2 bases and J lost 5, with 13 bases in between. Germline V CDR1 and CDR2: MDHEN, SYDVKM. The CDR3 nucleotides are TGTGCCAGCAGTTTAACAGCTCGTCGGCACGAGCAGTACTTC. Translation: CASSLTARRHEQYF.

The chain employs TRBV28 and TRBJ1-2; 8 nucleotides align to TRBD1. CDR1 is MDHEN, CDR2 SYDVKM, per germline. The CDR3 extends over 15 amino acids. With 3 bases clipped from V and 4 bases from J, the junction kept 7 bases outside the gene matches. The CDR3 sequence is CASSLTGVLRYGYTF. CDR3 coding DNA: TGTGCCAGCAGTTTGACAGGGGTCCTACGCTATGGCTACACCTTC.

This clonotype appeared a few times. The CDR3 sequence is CASIRTGTLRSSYEQYF. In DNA form, the CDR3 reads TGTGCCAGCATCAGGACAGGGACCCTAAGGAGCTCCTATGAGCAGTACTTC. The rearrangement links TRBV21-1 to TRBJ2-7; the DNA was not compared with TRBD1, the D call given in the table. TRBV21-1 is a listed pseudogene. The CDR3 has 17 amino acids.

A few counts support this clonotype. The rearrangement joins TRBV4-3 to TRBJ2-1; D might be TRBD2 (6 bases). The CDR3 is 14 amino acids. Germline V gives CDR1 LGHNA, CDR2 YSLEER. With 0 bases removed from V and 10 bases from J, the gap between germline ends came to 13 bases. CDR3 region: CASSQDRGVGEQFF. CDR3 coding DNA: TGCGCCAGCAGCCAAGATCGCGGGGTTGGCGAGCAGTTCTTC.

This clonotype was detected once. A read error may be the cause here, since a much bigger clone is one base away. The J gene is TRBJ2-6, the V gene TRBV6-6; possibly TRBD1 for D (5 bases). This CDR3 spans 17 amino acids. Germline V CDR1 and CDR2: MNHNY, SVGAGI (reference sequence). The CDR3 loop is CASSYPRTGSGANVRTF. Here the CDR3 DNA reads TGTGCCAGCAGTTACCCACGGACGGGCTCTGGGGCCAACGTCCGGACTTTC.

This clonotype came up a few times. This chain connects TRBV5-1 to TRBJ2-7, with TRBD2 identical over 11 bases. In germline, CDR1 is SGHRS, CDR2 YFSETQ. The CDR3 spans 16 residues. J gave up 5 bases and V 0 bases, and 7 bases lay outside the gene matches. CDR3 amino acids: CASSLGLAGFGDEQYF. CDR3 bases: TGCGCCAGCAGCTTGGGACTAGCGGGATTCGGGGACGAGCAGTACTTC.

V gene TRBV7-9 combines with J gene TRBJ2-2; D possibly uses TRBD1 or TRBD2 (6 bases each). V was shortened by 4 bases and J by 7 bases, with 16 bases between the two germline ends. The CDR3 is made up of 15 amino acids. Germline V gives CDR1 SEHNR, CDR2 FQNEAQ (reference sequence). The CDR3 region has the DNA TGTGCCAGCAGCTCAGAGGGGGGCGCGGTCGGGGAGCTGTTTTTT. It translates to CASSSEGGAVGELFF.

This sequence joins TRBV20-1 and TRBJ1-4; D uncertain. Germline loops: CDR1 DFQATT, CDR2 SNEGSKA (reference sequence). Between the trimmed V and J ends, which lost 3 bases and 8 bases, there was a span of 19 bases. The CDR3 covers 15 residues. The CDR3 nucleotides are TGCAGTGCTAGGCCTGATGCGAAGTCCGGCGAAAAACTGTTTTTT. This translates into CSARPDAKSGEKLFF.